Presented here are 3 T cell receptor beta chains from one specimen sequenced in a study of blood T cell repertoires in COVID-19. Clones were sequenced by immunoSEQ multiplex PCR, and TCRdb holds only the in-frame ones, with some missing. The sample carries about 130,000 clones, around 80% recorded once. The sequencing sample was made of peripheral blood. Receptors were obtained from a woman aged 45-65 years with acute or convalescent COVID-19.

The chain links TRBV19 to TRBJ2-1, with 8 bases lining up with TRBD2. Germline V CDR1 and CDR2: LNHDA, SQIVND (reference sequence). V was clipped by 7 bases and J by 6 bases; unmatched bases: 11. The CDR3 is 15 amino acids. The CDR3 is CASTSLAGQTNEQFF. The CDR3 DNA reads TGTGCCAGTACCTCCTTAGCGGGACAAACCAATGAGCAGTTCTTC.

The chain employs TRBV2 and TRBJ2-3; 7 bases line up with TRBD2. Looked up from germline, CDR1 is SNHLY and CDR2 is FYNNEI. Unmatched junction bases numbered 7, after V lost 9 bases and J lost 1 base. The CDR3 spans 14 residues. CDR3 DNA sequence: TGTGCCAGTACGGGGCTAGCGGGCACAGATACGCAGTATTTT. It translates to CASTGLAGTDTQYF.

J is TRBJ2-3 and V is TRBV9; 14 bases are a match to TRBD2. The CDR3 contains 15 residues. Germline CDR1 and CDR2: SGDLS and YYNGEE. V trimming: 0 bases; J trimming: 8 bases; junction bases outside the gene matches: 2. CDR3 residues: CASSVGTSGGSTQYF. The CDR3 region has the DNA TGTGCCAGCAGCGTAGGGACTAGCGGGGGGTCTACGCAGTATTTT.